Listed below are T cell receptor beta chains from one sample, sequenced in a study of identical twins. TCRdb re-derived calls from the 5' RACE reads in MiXCR, one entry per CDR3 protein. The sample records around 490,000 distinct CDR3 sequences, about 16% being singletons. The same sample was also used in a study of yellow fever vaccine responses in identical twins.

The sample taken for sequencing was CD4+ T cells sorted from blood. These receptors all stem from a woman aged 18-35 years in good health. CDR3s include the opening cysteine and the closing phenylalanine or tryptophan. D genes are given only for firm matches. Clone size appears in some rows only: once, few, many, or a class for an expanded clone.

J: TRBJ2-7; D: NA; size: few; V: TRBV5-1; DNA: TGCGCCAGCAGCTCCCAGCGACCTACCTACGAGCAGTACTTC; CDR3: CASSSQRPTYEQYF
J: TRBJ2-1; D: TRBD2; size: NA; V: TRBV7-2; DNA: TGTGCCAGCAGCCCCGGGGGGAGTGGGTACAATGAGCAGTTCTTC; CDR3: CASSPGGSGYNEQFF
J: TRBJ2-2; D: NA; size: few; V: TRBV28; DNA: TGTGCCAGCATAAAAGGAATCGGGGAGCTGTTTTTT; CDR3: CASIKGIGELFF
J: TRBJ2-3; D: TRBD2; size: NA; V: TRBV7-8; DNA: TGTGCCAGCAGCTTAGCGCGGCATAGCGGGGGGTTTACAGATACGCAGTATTTT; CDR3: CASSLARHSGGFTDTQYF
J: TRBJ2-3; D: NA; size: NA; V: TRBV11-2; DNA: TGTGCCAGCAGCTTGAATGGGGATGCGCAGTATTTT; CDR3: CASSLNGDAQYF
J: TRBJ2-3; D: NA; size: NA; V: TRBV12-2; DNA: TGTGCAAGTCGCTCTGCTACAGGGTTCCACGATTCCCGCACAGATACGCAGTATTTT; CDR3: CASRSATGFHDSRTDTQYF
J: TRBJ2-5; D: NA; size: NA; V: TRBV12-3/TRBV12-4; DNA: TGTGCCAGCAGCCCATCGGGCCCGAGGGAGACCCAGTACTTC; CDR3: CASSPSGPRETQYF
J: TRBJ2-1; D: NA; size: few; V: TRBV5-1; DNA: TGCGCCAGCAGCTTGAGTCCCGGGGGAAACTACAATGAGCAGTTCTTC; CDR3: CASSLSPGGNYNEQFF
J: TRBJ1-3; D: TRBD1; size: NA; V: TRBV20-1; DNA: TGCAGTGCTAGAGTTGGGACAGCTGGAAACACCATATATTTT; CDR3: CSARVGTAGNTIYF
J: TRBJ2-1; D: NA; size: few; V: TRBV9; DNA: TGTGCCAGCAGCGTAGATGGCGGTAGCGGAGGGAGCTCCTACAATGAGCAGTTCTTC; CDR3: CASSVDGGSGGSSYNEQFF
J: TRBJ2-1; D: TRBD2; size: NA; V: TRBV11-2; DNA: TGTGCCAGCAGCTTTCCAGCTGGGGGACTAGCGGGAGGCAATGAGCAGTTCTTC; CDR3: CASSFPAGGLAGGNEQFF
J: TRBJ2-1; D: TRBD2; size: NA; V: TRBV7-7; DNA: TGTGCCAGCAGCTTAGGACTAGCGGGAGGGGAAGAGCAGTTCTTC; CDR3: CASSLGLAGGEEQFF
J: TRBJ2-3; D: NA; size: many; V: TRBV5-1; DNA: TGCGCCAGCAGAAGAGGGGTTAGCACAGATACGCAGTATTTT; CDR3: CASRRGVSTDTQYF
J: TRBJ2-5; D: TRBD1; size: few; V: TRBV29-1; DNA: TGCAGCGGGGGACAGGGCTTCCAAGAGACCCAGTACTTC; CDR3: CSGGQGFQETQYF
J: TRBJ2-7; D: TRBD1; size: few; V: TRBV20-1; DNA: TGCAGTGCTAGAGATTCCAGGGGGCAAGAAGAGCAGTACTTC; CDR3: CSARDSRGQEEQYF
J: TRBJ2-5; D: TRBD2; size: many; V: TRBV5-1; DNA: TGCGCCAGCAGCTCCCTAGCGGCTCCAGAGACCCAGTACTTC; CDR3: CASSSLAAPETQYF
J: TRBJ1-1; D: TRBD1; size: few; V: TRBV5-1; DNA: TGCGCCAGCAGCTTATGGGGGACAGGGGTGATAATGAACACTGAAGCTTTCTTT; CDR3: CASSLWGTGVIMNTEAFF
J: TRBJ2-3; D: TRBD1; size: few; V: TRBV19; DNA: TGTGCCAGTCACGGACAGGTCACAGATACGCAGTATTTT; CDR3: CASHGQVTDTQYF
J: TRBJ2-3; D: NA; size: NA; V: TRBV29-1; DNA: TGCAGCGTTGCCCGCCCCGGTAGCAAGCGCACAGATACGCAGTATTTT; CDR3: CSVARPGSKRTDTQYF
J: TRBJ1-1; D: NA; size: NA; V: TRBV6-5; DNA: TGTGCCAGCAGTTACGGGCAGAGCCCCAACACTGAAGCTTTCTTT; CDR3: CASSYGQSPNTEAFF
J: TRBJ2-5; D: NA; size: NA; V: TRBV7-9; DNA: TGTGCCAGCAGCTTGTGGGGAACTCAAGAGACCCAGTACTTC; CDR3: CASSLWGTQETQYF
J: TRBJ2-2; D: TRBD1; size: few; V: TRBV2; DNA: TGTGCCAGCACAGGACAGGGGGCAGGCACCGGGGAGCTGTTTTTT; CDR3: CASTGQGAGTGELFF
J: TRBJ1-1; D: NA; size: NA; V: TRBV24-1; DNA: TGTGCCACCAGTGACTACAAGGAAGGAGCTTTCTTT; CDR3: CATSDYKEGAFF
J: TRBJ2-2; D: NA; size: few; V: TRBV11-2; DNA: TGTGCCAGCAGCTCTAGTGGAGCGGCTGGGGAGCTGTTTTTT; CDR3: CASSSSGAAGELFF
J: TRBJ2-3; D: TRBD2; size: few; V: TRBV7-2; DNA: TGTGCCAGCAGCCGTACTAGCGGGGCAGGCACAGATACGCAGTATTTT; CDR3: CASSRTSGAGTDTQYF
J: TRBJ2-1; D: TRBD2; size: NA; V: TRBV2; DNA: TGTGCCAGCAGTCCCGAGCTAGCGGGGGTGGGTAATGAGCAGTTCTTC; CDR3: CASSPELAGVGNEQFF
J: TRBJ2-1; D: TRBD1; size: few; V: TRBV7-2; DNA: TGTGCCAGCAGCCCGAGCGGGACAGGGGGTTTTGAGCAGTTCTTC; CDR3: CASSPSGTGGFEQFF
J: TRBJ2-1; D: TRBD2; size: NA; V: TRBV7-2; DNA: TGTGCCAGCAGCCAGACCGGGACTAGCTTATTTTTTGAGCAGTTCTTC; CDR3: CASSQTGTSLFFEQFF
J: TRBJ1-5; D: TRBD1; size: few; V: TRBV6-1; DNA: TGTGCCAGCAGTGCTCAGGGGGGCAATCAGCCCCAGCATTTT; CDR3: CASSAQGGNQPQHF
J: TRBJ2-2; D: TRBD1; size: few; V: TRBV27; DNA: TGTGCCAGCAGTCCCGTTGTCTTAACAGGGGGGACCGGGGAGCTGTTTTTT; CDR3: CASSPVVLTGGTGELFF
J: TRBJ1-4; D: TRBD1; size: many; V: TRBV20-1; DNA: TGCAGTGCTAGCCATCCGGGACAGGGGCATGAAAAACTGTTTTTT; CDR3: CSASHPGQGHEKLFF
J: TRBJ2-7; D: NA; size: few; V: TRBV4-2; DNA: TGTGCCAGCAGCCAAAAAGGATACGAGCAGTACTTC; CDR3: CASSQKGYEQYF
J: TRBJ2-2; D: NA; size: NA; V: TRBV15; DNA: TGTGCCACCAGCCTTCAGAGGGGCACCGGGGAGCTGTTTTTT; CDR3: CATSLQRGTGELFF
J: TRBJ2-1; D: TRBD1; size: NA; V: TRBV29-1; DNA: TGCAGCGTACGGTCACAGGGGGCGCTTTACAATGAGCAGTTCTTC; CDR3: CSVRSQGALYNEQFF
J: TRBJ2-3; D: TRBD1; size: NA; V: TRBV5-6; DNA: TGTGCCAGCAGCAGTCAGGGGGCCGGCACAGATACGCAGTATTTT; CDR3: CASSSQGAGTDTQYF
J: TRBJ2-5; D: NA; size: few; V: TRBV28; DNA: TGTGCCAGCAGTTTCCGAGGGGGTCGGCAAGAGACCCAGTACTTC; CDR3: CASSFRGGRQETQYF
J: TRBJ1-6; D: TRBD1; size: NA; V: TRBV5-1; DNA: TGCGCCAGCAGCTTGGGCGGGACAGGACGCGTGGATTCACCCCTCCACTTT; CDR3: CASSLGGTGRVDSPLHF
J: TRBJ2-1; D: NA; size: NA; V: TRBV2; DNA: TGTGCCAGCAGTGAGCGGTTCCCCTACAATGAGCAGTTCTTC; CDR3: CASSERFPYNEQFF
J: TRBJ1-6; D: TRBD1; size: NA; V: TRBV5-1; DNA: TGCGCCAGCAGCACCGGACAGGATCTGCAATATTCACCCCTCCACTTT; CDR3: CASSTGQDLQYSPLHF
J: TRBJ2-7; D: TRBD2; size: NA; V: TRBV28; DNA: TGTGCCAGCAACGTCGCGGGACTAGCGGGAGTATACGAGCAGTACTTC; CDR3: CASNVAGLAGVYEQYF
J: TRBJ2-2; D: NA; size: NA; V: TRBV15; DNA: TGTGCCACCAGCAGAATTAGTTGGTCAGCGAACACCGGGGAGCTGTTTTTT; CDR3: CATSRISWSANTGELFF
J: TRBJ2-7; D: TRBD2; size: many; V: TRBV12-3/TRBV12-4; DNA: TGTGCCAGCAGGATTAGCGGGAGCTCCTACGAGCAGTACTTC; CDR3: CASRISGSSYEQYF
J: TRBJ2-1; D: TRBD1; size: NA; V: TRBV18; DNA: TGTGCCAGCTCACTAAGACAGGGAACCGACTACAATGAGCAGTTCTTC; CDR3: CASSLRQGTDYNEQFF
J: TRBJ2-5; D: NA; size: NA; V: TRBV2; DNA: TGTGCCAGCAGTGAGCCGGGACCGTTCCAAGAGACCCAGTACTTC; CDR3: CASSEPGPFQETQYF
J: TRBJ1-5; D: TRBD1; size: NA; V: TRBV6-2/TRBV6-3; DNA: TGTGCCAGCAGTAAGGGACAGGGGGTTAGTCAGCCCCAGCATTTT; CDR3: CASSKGQGVSQPQHF
J: TRBJ2-5; D: NA; size: NA; V: TRBV7-6; DNA: TGTGCCAGCAGCTTAAGAGGGGGGTCGGGAGAAGAGACCCAGTACTTC; CDR3: CASSLRGGSGEETQYF
J: TRBJ2-7; D: NA; size: NA; V: TRBV6-1; DNA: TGTGCCAGCAGAGCCTTAGGGACCCCCTTGAACGAGCAGTACTTC; CDR3: CASRALGTPLNEQYF
J: TRBJ2-7; D: NA; size: once; V: TRBV11-2; DNA: TGTACCAGCAGCTTAGATCTGATCGGCGCCAGCTCCTACGAGCAGTACTTC; CDR3: CTSSLDLIGASSYEQYF
J: TRBJ1-1; D: TRBD1; size: many; V: TRBV25-1; DNA: TGTGCCAGCAGAGGACAGGGCGCGAACACTGAAGCTTTCTTT; CDR3: CASRGQGANTEAFF
J: TRBJ2-1; D: TRBD2; size: many; V: TRBV5-1; DNA: TGCGCCAGCAGCGAACTAGCGGGAGGGGATACTGGGCAGTTCTTC; CDR3: CASSELAGGDTGQFF
J: TRBJ2-1; D: NA; size: NA; V: TRBV10-3; DNA: TGTGCCATCAGTAAAGGGCTTCCGGCCAATGATGAGCAGTTCTTC; CDR3: CAISKGLPANDEQFF
J: TRBJ2-1; D: NA; size: NA; V: TRBV28; DNA: TGTGCCAGCAGTTTATTAGGAGTGAGCTCCTACAATGAGCAGTTCTTC; CDR3: CASSLLGVSSYNEQFF